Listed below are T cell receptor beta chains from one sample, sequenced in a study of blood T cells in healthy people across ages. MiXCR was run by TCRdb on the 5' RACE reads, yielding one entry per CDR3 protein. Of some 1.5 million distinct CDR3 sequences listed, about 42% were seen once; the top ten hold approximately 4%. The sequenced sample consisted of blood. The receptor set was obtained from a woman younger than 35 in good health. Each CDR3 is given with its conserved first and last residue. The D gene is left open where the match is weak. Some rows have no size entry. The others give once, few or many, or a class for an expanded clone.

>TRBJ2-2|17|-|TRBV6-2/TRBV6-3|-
TGTGCCAGCAGTCTAGCTCTAGTGTCTACGAACACCGGGGAGCTGTTTTTT
CASSLALVSTNTGELFF
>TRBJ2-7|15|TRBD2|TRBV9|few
TGTGCCAGCAGCTCGCCGGGACTAGCGCAAAACGAGCAGTACTTC
CASSSPGLAQNEQYF
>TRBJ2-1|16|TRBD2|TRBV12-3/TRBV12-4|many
TGTGCCAGCAGACCCGGCGGTAGCGGGGGGTACAATGAGCAGTTCTTC
CASRPGGSGGYNEQFF
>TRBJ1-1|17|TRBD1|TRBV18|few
TGTGCCAGCTCACTGGCTCGGACAGGGGGCTTGAGTACTGAAGCTTTCTTT
CASSLARTGGLSTEAFF
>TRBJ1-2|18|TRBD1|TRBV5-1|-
TGCGCCAGCAGCTTGGTGCCCGCGGGACAGGGATTTAACTATGGCTACACCTTC
CASSLVPAGQGFNYGYTF
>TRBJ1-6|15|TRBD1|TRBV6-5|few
TGTGCCAGCAGTACTGACAGGGGATGGAATTCACCCCTCCACTTT
CASSTDRGWNSPLHF
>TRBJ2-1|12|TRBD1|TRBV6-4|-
TGTGCCAGCAGCCAAGGGACAGGGAAGCAGTTCTTC
CASSQGTGKQFF
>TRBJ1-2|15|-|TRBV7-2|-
TGTGCCAGCAGCTTAGACCCAGGGGTGGGCTATGGCTACACCTTC
CASSLDPGVGYGYTF
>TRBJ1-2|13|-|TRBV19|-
TGTGCCAGTAGTATCCAGGTCTACTATGGCTACACCTTC
CASSIQVYYGYTF
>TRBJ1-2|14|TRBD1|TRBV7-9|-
TGTGCCAGCAGCACGGTGGACAGGGTCTATGGCTACACCTTC
CASSTVDRVYGYTF